A selection of T cell receptor beta chains follows, all from one sample in a study of T cell responses to AZD1222 COVID-19 vaccine. Clones were read by immunoSEQ multiplex PCR, and TCRdb kept only the in-frame ones, dropping some. Seen here are about 150,000 clones, around 86% observed once, and the top ten hold about a tenth. The source material was peripheral blood, sampled 28 days after the second AZD1222 dose. The receptor set was obtained from an adult who received the AZD1222 COVID-19 vaccine. Both conserved end residues are part of each CDR3. The D gene is left open where the match is weak. Only some rows state a clone size, as once, few, many or a class for expanded clones.

clone size | D gene | J gene | V gene | CDR3 DNA | CDR3 protein
NA | NA | TRBJ2-1 | TRBV28 | TGTGCCAGCAGTTTATCGGTATCTACAAGTGAGCAGTTCTTC | CASSLSVSTSEQFF
few | NA | TRBJ2-3 | TRBV5-1 | TGCGCCAGCAGTGGAGGTAGCACAGATACGCAGTATTTT | CASSGGSTDTQYF
once | NA | TRBJ2-7 | TRBV4-2 | TGTGCCAGCAGCCAAGTCCCAGCATACGAGCAGTACTTC | CASSQVPAYEQYF
NA | TRBD1 | TRBJ2-7 | TRBV2 | TGTGCCAGCAGAGGGGGACAGGGGGCTAACGAGCAGTACTTC | CASRGGQGANEQYF
few | NA | TRBJ1-1 | TRBV27 | TGTGCCAGCAGCCTCGGCGTGGGGGGCCGAACTGAAGCTTTCTTT | CASSLGVGGRTEAFF
NA | TRBD2 | TRBJ2-2 | TRBV24-1 | TGTGCCACCAGAGGGGGTCCAGCGGGAGGGCCTAGAAAGAACACCGGGGAGCTGTTTTTT | CATRGGPAGGPRKNTGELFF
NA | NA | TRBJ2-1 | TRBV6-1 | TGTGCCAGCAGTGTAACTAGTACCGGGAGCCTTTTCTACAATGAGCAGTTCTTC | CASSVTSTGSLFYNEQFF
NA | NA | TRBJ2-6 | TRBV21-1 | NA | CASLWASGANVLTF
NA | NA | TRBJ2-1 | TRBV24-1 | TGTGCCACCAGTGCGAAGGGTTTGGCCCTCAGAGAGCAGTTCTTC | CATSAKGLALREQFF
NA | NA | TRBJ2-7 | TRBV6-1 | TGTGCCAGCAGTGAACGAGGACGGTCCTACGAGCAGTACTTC | CASSERGRSYEQYF
few | NA | TRBJ2-2 | TRBV5-6 | TGTGCCAGCGCTCCCTCAACCTCAGAAGTATACCCCGGGGAGCTGTTTTTT | CASAPSTSEVYPGELFF
NA | NA | TRBJ1-3 | TRBV2 | TGTGCCAGCTGGGGGGGAAACACCATATATTTT | CASWGGNTIYF
NA | NA | TRBJ1-2 | TRBV3-1/TRBV3-2 | TGTGCCAGCAGCCCCGACGGGACGACAGCGTATGGCTACACCTTC | CASSPDGTTAYGYTF
NA | NA | TRBJ2-7 | TRBV7-2 | TGTGCCAGCAGCTACGTACCAGGGAGGTCCCACGAGCAGTACTTC | CASSYVPGRSHEQYF